The rows below give T cell receptor beta chains drawn from one sample of a study of blood T cell repertoires in COVID-19. Sequencing used immunoSEQ multiplex PCR; TCRdb keeps in-frame clones, though not all of them. The repertoire has 200,000 to 250,000 clones, around 86% of them found once; the top ten carry 7% to 10%. Material for sequencing was peripheral blood. These receptors all come from a woman aged 80 or older with COVID-19, enrolled during active disease. Both conserved end residues are part of each CDR3.

TRBJ1-5 | TRBV6-6 | CASSYSQGSDQPQHF
TRBJ1-5 | TRBV30 | CACGTGASNQPQHF
TRBJ2-2 | TRBV2 | CASNLRGITGELFF
TRBJ2-6 | TRBV7-2 | CASSRDRGVLTF
TRBJ2-2 | TRBV30 | CACGAGGNTGELFF
TRBJ1-5 | TRBV19 | CASSPGQGRTQPQHF
TRBJ1-1 | TRBV7-9 | CASSAGQGGQAFF
TRBJ1-5 | TRBV10-3 | CAISEQGANQPQHF
TRBJ1-3 | TRBV12-3/TRBV12-4 | CASSLRGENTIYF
TRBJ2-2 | TRBV28 | CASSELLRAELFF
TRBJ1-2 | TRBV18 | CASSQSQGNYGYTF
TRBJ1-1 | TRBV5-1 | CASSLIPNTEAFF
TRBJ2-3 | TRBV24-1 | CATSDPGPGTDTQYF
TRBJ2-5 | TRBV24-1 | CATSAGLVGGAQYF
TRBJ2-2 | TRBV7-6 | CASSLVGGQYTGELFF
TRBJ2-2 | TRBV5-1 | CASSRDSPNTGELFF
TRBJ1-5 | TRBV18 | CASSPEALGTQPQHF
TRBJ2-2 | TRBV29-1 | CSVEVQVGELFF
TRBJ1-2 | TRBV5-1 | CASSLGGTDYGYTF
TRBJ2-1 | TRBV15 | CATSRDPGAGDEQFF
TRBJ1-2 | TRBV2 | CASSEGRGYGYTF
TRBJ2-3 | TRBV23-1 | CASSQSNSLIHTQYF